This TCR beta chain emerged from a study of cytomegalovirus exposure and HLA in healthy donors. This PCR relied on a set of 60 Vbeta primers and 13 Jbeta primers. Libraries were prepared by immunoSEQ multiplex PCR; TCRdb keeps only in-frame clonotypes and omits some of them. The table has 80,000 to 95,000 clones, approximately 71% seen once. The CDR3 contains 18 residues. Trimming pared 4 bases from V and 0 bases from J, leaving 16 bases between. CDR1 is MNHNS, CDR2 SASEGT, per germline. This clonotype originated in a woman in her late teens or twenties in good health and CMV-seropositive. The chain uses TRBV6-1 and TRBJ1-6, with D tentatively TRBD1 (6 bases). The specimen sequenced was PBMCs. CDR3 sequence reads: CASSAYRATFSYNSPLHF. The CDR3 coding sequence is TGTGCCAGCAGTGCCTACAGGGCCACCTTCTCCTATAATTCACCCCTCCACTTT.